Listed below are T cell receptor beta chains from one sample, sequenced in a study of T-cell reconstitution after alpha-beta-depleted transplantation in children. TCRdb used MiXCR to reprocess the PCR reads, holding one entry per CDR3 protein. Of roughly 590,000 distinct CDR3 sequences listed, around 16% are singletons. Sample: PBMCs from the stem cell graft donor, taken from the stem cell graft. The receptors here all came from a human donor who donated a stem cell graft to a child with acute myeloid leukemia. Each CDR3 is given with its conserved first and last residue. The D gene is left open where the match is weak. Expanded clones are given a class, and other clones once, few, many or no size at all.

abundance	v_gene	j_gene	d_gene	CDR3aa	CDR3nt
-	TRBV4-3	TRBJ2-3	-	CASSQQYFDTQYF	TGCGCCAGCAGCCAACAGTACTTCGATACGCAGTATTTT
few	TRBV7-9	TRBJ2-1	TRBD2	CASSLLAGVRGEQFF	TGTGCCAGCAGCTTACTAGCGGGGGTACGGGGTGAGCAGTTCTTC
many	TRBV7-6	TRBJ2-3	-	CASSLGGTSVATQYF	TGTGCCAGCAGCTTAGGGGGAACATCTGTCGCTACGCAGTATTTT
-	TRBV5-1	TRBJ2-2	TRBD2	CASSFSGRTGELFF	TGCGCCAGCAGTTTTAGCGGGCGGACCGGGGAGCTGTTTTTT
many	TRBV29-1	TRBJ1-4	-	CSVAAGINEKLFF	TGCAGCGTTGCGGCTGGGATTAATGAAAAACTGTTTTTT
many	TRBV27	TRBJ2-1	TRBD1	CASSPQGGSYNEQFF	TGTGCCAGCAGTCCACAGGGGGGATCCTACAATGAGCAGTTCTTC
many	TRBV14	TRBJ2-1	-	CASSLFKQFF	TGTGCCAGCAGCCTGTTCAAGCAGTTCTTC
many	TRBV5-1	TRBJ2-5	TRBD1	CASSSGQLTETQYF	TGCGCCAGCAGCTCGGGACAGTTAACGGAGACCCAGTACTTC
many	TRBV7-2	TRBJ1-1	-	CASSLDSMNTEAFF	TGTGCCAGCAGCTTAGACAGTATGAACACTGAAGCTTTCTTT
-	TRBV9	TRBJ1-2	-	CASRPEVVNYGYTF	TGTGCCAGCAGGCCAGAAGTGGTAAACTATGGCTACACCTTC
many	TRBV12-3/TRBV12-4	TRBJ2-2	TRBD2	CASSGGAFTGELFF	TGTGCCAGTAGCGGGGGGGCCTTCACCGGGGAGCTGTTTTTT
many	TRBV20-1	TRBJ2-7	-	CSARDSEQYF	TGCAGTGCTAGGGACAGCGAGCAGTACTTC
few	TRBV29-1	TRBJ1-5	-	CSVVLPLAGSPQHF	TGCAGCGTTGTTCTCCCCCTTGCGGGCTCGCCCCAGCATTTT
many	TRBV20-1	TRBJ2-3	TRBD1	CSARDPGGQGASDTQYF	TGCAGTGCTAGAGATCCTGGTGGGCAGGGGGCCTCAGATACGCAGTATTTT
-	TRBV7-9	TRBJ2-7	TRBD1	CASSSPGTGIYEQYF	TGTGCCAGCAGCTCCCCCGGGACAGGGATATACGAGCAGTACTTC
-	TRBV7-9	TRBJ2-2	-	CASSLISTGELFF	TGTGCCAGCAGCTTAATTAGCACCGGGGAGCTGTTTTTT
-	TRBV5-1	TRBJ2-2	-	CASSPVGPLETGELFF	TGCGCCAGCAGCCCCGTCGGGCCATTGGAAACCGGGGAGCTGTTTTTT
-	TRBV10-2	TRBJ1-6	TRBD1	CASGTGTGYNSPLHF	TGCGCCAGCGGAACCGGGACAGGGTATAATTCACCCCTCCACTTT
-	TRBV30	TRBJ2-7	TRBD1	CASPGQSSYEQYF	TGTGCCTCCCCGGGACAGAGCTCCTACGAGCAGTACTTC
many	TRBV20-1	TRBJ1-6	TRBD1	CSARGGQGARSPLHF	TGCAGTGCTAGAGGGGGTCAGGGGGCTCGTTCACCCCTCCACTTT
many	TRBV7-2	TRBJ2-1	-	CASSLGQEQFF	TGTGCCAGCAGCTTAGGACAGGAGCAGTTCTTC
few	TRBV7-8	TRBJ2-3	-	CASSFGSGPSTDTQYF	TGTGCCAGCAGCTTTGGGAGCGGGCCGAGCACAGATACGCAGTATTTT
-	TRBV10-2	TRBJ1-2	-	CASSEKALTAPLGYTF	TGCGCCAGCAGTGAGAAGGCCTTAACAGCTCCTCTTGGCTACACCTTC
-	TRBV20-1	TRBJ1-3	-	CSAGYRARNTIYF	TGCAGTGCTGGCTACAGGGCTCGAAACACCATATATTTT
-	TRBV7-9	TRBJ2-5	TRBD1	CASSDTGATQYF	TGTGCCAGCAGTGATACAGGGGCAACCCAGTACTTC
few	TRBV5-1	TRBJ2-2	TRBD1	CASSGGQVSTGELFF	TGCGCCAGCAGCGGGGGACAGGTTAGCACCGGGGAGCTGTTTTTT
-	TRBV27	TRBJ1-6	TRBD1	CASSLEPGQGRSPLHF	TGTGCCAGCAGTTTAGAGCCGGGACAGGGGAGGTCACCCCTCCACTTT